This T cell receptor (beta chain) was recovered during a study of OX40 agonist ivuxolimab in advanced cancers. Germline V lookup: CDR1 SNHLY, CDR2 FYNNEI. The V and J ends lost 4 bases and 5 bases respectively, with 11 bases between them. The CDR3 covers 13 residues. Findings and caveats of the study: Researchers did not determine the expanded peripheral T cells' antigen specificity.

Repertoires were generated with immunoSEQ multiplex PCR, while TCRdb's copy carries only in-frame clones and drops some. The table shows about 71,000 clones, with around 80% occurring only once. Concerning this clone: What it recognizes is unknown.

The sequencing used CD4+ or CD8+ T cells sorted from blood, collected in a trial of the OX40 agonist ivuxolimab. This clonotype was obtained from an adult with an advanced solid tumor such as melanoma, head and neck, liver or kidney cancer. The rearrangement links TRBV2 to TRBJ1-1, with D maybe TRBD1 (5 bases). In DNA form, the CDR3 reads TGTGCCAGCAGTGTCAGGGCAGTAACTGAAGCTTTCTTT. This translates into CASSVRAVTEAFF.